Here is one T cell receptor beta chain with its context. The CDR3 is made up of 15 amino acids. Trimming pared 5 bases from V and 7 bases from J, leaving 16 bases between. Germline lookup yields CDR1 SGHNT and CDR2 YYREEE (reference sequence). The data stem from a study of blood T cell repertoires in COVID-19. Here immunoSEQ multiplex PCR was the method, and the copy in TCRdb shows in-frame clones only, minus some. The data hold some 190,000 clones, with approximately 85% observed a single time. The V and J genes are TRBV5-4 and TRBJ1-6; maybe TRBD1 (5 bases). This receptor was obtained from a human donor with active or convalescent COVID-19. The donor label of this sample is uncertain. Sequencing input: peripheral blood. The CDR3 is CASSPRTGGNSPLHF. The CDR3 DNA reads TGTGCCAGCAGTCCACGGACGGGGGGAAATTCACCCCTCCACTTT.